These 14 T cell receptor beta chains came from one sample sequenced in a study of blood T cells in healthy people across ages. Using a J-beta primer mix together with a sample-barcoded 5' primer, a second PCR was run for roughly 6 to 12 cycles. From the 5' RACE reads, TCRdb called clonotypes with MiXCR, one entry per CDR3 protein. The data hold fewer than 700,000 distinct CDR3 sequences, with around 50% observed a single time. The material sequenced was blood. The origin of the receptors is an elderly man in good health.

The chain carries TRBV27 and TRBJ2-1, with TRBD1 matching 8 bases. The CDR3 is 14 residues long. CDR1 MNHEY and CDR2 SMNVEV come from the germline V gene (reference sequence). The ends lost 6 bases at V and 6 bases at J; junction bases unmatched: 7. The CDR3: CASRHRTGFNEQFF. In DNA form, the CDR3 reads TGTGCCAGCAGACACCGGACAGGGTTCAATGAGCAGTTCTTC.

This chain joins TRBV2 and TRBJ1-4, with D maybe TRBD1 (5 bases). V was trimmed by 4 bases and J by 8 bases, leaving 14 bases between them. Germline CDR1 SNHLY, CDR2 FYNNEI. This CDR3 has 14 amino acids. DNA for the CDR3: TGTGCCAGCAGTGTACACGGGGCGGCGGAAAAACTGTTTTTT. This codes for CASSVHGAAEKLFF.

The chain has TRBV3-1 and TRBJ1-1; D is ambiguous. V was cut by 4 bases and J by 1 base, with 13 bases left in between. The germline gives CDR1 LGHDT, CDR2 YNNKEL (reference sequence). This CDR3 is built from 15 residues. The CDR3 protein is CASSRLVRRNTEAFF. In DNA, the CDR3 is TGTGCCAGCAGCCGACTAGTCAGAAGGAACACTGAAGCTTTCTTT.

The table lists this clonotype with a few counts. The rearrangement links TRBV4-3 to TRBJ1-5; D gene ambiguous. Germline assignment: CDR1 LGHNA and CDR2 YSLEER. V lost 4 bases and J lost 4, with 14 bases in between. There are 15 residues in the CDR3. CDR3 coding DNA: TGCGCCAGCAGCCCCTTTTCTGGGTCGAATCAGCCCCAGCATTTT. Amino acid sequence: CASSPFSGSNQPQHF.

Details on this clonotype: Given a much more abundant clone one base away, this may be a read error. The V call is TRBV6-6, the J call TRBJ1-5, with 9 bases fitting TRBD1. Germline CDR1 MNHNY, CDR2 SVGAGI (reference sequence). J lost 7 bases, V lost 5 bases, and 9 bases had no gene match. This CDR3 is built from 15 residues. The CDR3 sequence is CASSLTGQGGQPQHF. CDR3 coding DNA: TGTGCCAGCAGTCTCACGGGACAGGGCGGACAGCCCCAGCATTTT.

The chain links TRBV7-2 to TRBJ1-5; 8 bases are shared with TRBD1. The CDR3 spans 17 residues. Germline V gene data show CDR1 as SGHTA and CDR2 as FQGNSA. With V trimmed by 3 bases and J by 0 bases, 7 bases remained unmatched. The chain's CDR3 is CASSLGTGAYSNQPQHF. DNA of the CDR3: TGTGCCAGCAGCTTGGGGACAGGCGCCTATAGCAATCAGCCCCAGCATTTT.

This chain connects TRBV3-1 to TRBJ1-2; weak D call: TRBD1 (6 bases). Trimming removed 1 base from V and 6 bases from J, with 15 bases in between. The V gene's germline CDR1 is LGHDT and CDR2 YNNKEL (reference sequence). The CDR3 is 15 residues long. The CDR3, as DNA: TGTGCCAGCAGCCAAGGGGCACAGGGTGAAAATGGCTACACCTTC. It encodes CASSQGAQGENGYTF.

This chain links TRBV20-1 with TRBJ2-7, with TRBD2 matching 8 bases. This CDR3 comprises 15 residues. Germline loops: CDR1 DFQATT, CDR2 SNEGSKA (reference sequence). The junction had 5 bases not matched to a gene; V was cut back by 0 bases and J by 1 base. CDR3 in amino acids: CSARDRAGGSYEQYF. In DNA form, the CDR3 reads TGCAGTGCTAGAGATCGGGCGGGAGGTTCCTACGAGCAGTACTTC.

Of note for this clonotype: Possible read error: a much larger clone is one base away. The J gene is TRBJ2-7, the V gene TRBV6-5; D remains ambiguous. The ends were cut back, 4 bases at V and 10 bases at J, with 20 bases in the middle. The CDR3 has 14 amino acids. Germline assignment: CDR1 MNHEY and CDR2 SVGAGI. CDR3 residues: CASSLTLAKNVQYF. CDR3 coding DNA: TGTGCCAGCAGTTTGACATTAGCCAAAAACGTTCAGTACTTC.

This clonotype was seen only a few times. The chain has TRBV6-5 and TRBJ1-1; tentative D call: TRBD1 (6 bases). This CDR3 has 14 amino acids. V was trimmed by 5 bases and J by 4 bases, leaving 14 bases between them. Germline CDR1 is MNHEY and CDR2 is SVGAGI. CDR3 loop: CASSTGGPGTEAFF. DNA of the CDR3: TGTGCCAGCAGTACGGGGGGCCCCGGCACTGAAGCTTTCTTT.

The table lists this clonotype with a few counts. The CDR3 sequence: CASSPASGLVEQFF. The DNA of the CDR3 is TGTGCCAGCAGCCCAGCATCAGGCTTGGTTGAGCAGTTCTTC. The chain carries TRBV7-9 and TRBJ2-1; D gene ambiguous. Germline V gene sequence: CDR1 SEHNR, CDR2 FQNEAQ (reference sequence). The CDR3 length is 14 residues. The V gene lost 5 bases and the J gene lost 9 bases, with 17 bases spanning the gap.

V gene TRBV6-4 combines with J gene TRBJ2-1; the D gene is possibly TRBD2 (6 bases). V was clipped by 7 bases and J by 8 bases, with 15 bases between them. The CDR3 contains 13 residues. The V gene's germline CDR1 is MRHNA and CDR2 SNTAGT. The CDR3 loop reads CASNKDWGDEQFF. The CDR3 DNA reads as TGTGCCAGCAACAAGGACTGGGGGGATGAGCAGTTCTTC.

This chain links TRBV5-1 with TRBJ2-7; the D gene is possibly TRBD2 (7 bases). The germline V and J ends were trimmed by 0 bases and 2 bases, with 15 bases remaining between them. The germline V gene has CDR1 SGHRS and CDR2 YFSETQ. The CDR3 has 16 amino acids. The CDR3 loop reads CASSLGRGAATYEQYF. CDR3 sequence (DNA): TGCGCCAGCAGCTTGGGCCGGGGGGCAGCTACCTACGAGCAGTACTTC.

This clonotype was seen ten or more times. V usage is TRBV6-6 and J usage is TRBJ1-2; tentatively, D is TRBD1 (6 bases). V lost 2 bases and J 8 bases, leaving 15 bases between the germline ends. This CDR3 has 14 amino acids. In germline, CDR1 is MNHNY, CDR2 SVGAGI (reference sequence). The CDR3 reads CASSYGQGQGGYTF. The CDR3 DNA follows: TGTGCCAGCAGTTACGGCCAGGGGCAAGGAGGCTACACCTTC.